The present T cell receptor beta chain was sequenced within a study of shared clonotypes between healthy human individuals. Study overall: Donors consisted of two women and a few men between 18 and 49.

In the case of this clone: The antigen is unknown.

Naive-designated CD8 cells lacked CD45RO, were positively enriched for CCR7, and omitted terminally differentiated effector memory CD45RA+ cells. The healthy adult donors were HIV-negative and reported no recent acute infections or vaccinations. Study results and caveats: The low donor count limited represented genetic and exposure-history diversity.

Germline V gives CDR1 MGHRA, CDR2 YSYEKL. This CDR3 comprises 16 residues. The V end was cut by 0 bases, the J end by 0 bases, with 9 bases between. Several immunoSEQ plates received, in even portions, the genomic DNA of each subset. Assay used: immunoSEQ multiplex PCR; TCRdb lists only in-frame clones, some missing. The sample yields 650,000 to 800,000 clones, about 91% seen once. The chain joins TRBV4-1 to TRBJ2-1; D is unclear. Sequenced input: naive CD8+ T cells sorted from blood. This TCR was recovered from a man aged 30 to 45 in good health. DNA of the CDR3: TGCGCCAGCAGCCAAGATTCGGGTAGCTCCTACAATGAGCAGTTCTTC. As protein: CASSQDSGSSYNEQFF.